The T cell receptor beta chain described here comes from a study of CD8+ T cells in alopecia areata. This clone has a handful of counts. V shed 4 bases and J shed 6 bases, with 6 bases lying between them. CDR1 SQVTM and CDR2 ANQGSEA come from the germline V gene. This CDR3 region has 11 residues. Extraction and reverse transcription of RNA yielded cDNA as the sequencing template. Only in-frame clones appear in the TCRdb table, and some are missing; sequencing was by immunoSEQ multiplex PCR. The sample holds 150,000 to 200,000 clones, around 71% seen once. This TCR was recovered from a human donor with alopecia areata. The chain employs TRBV29-1 and TRBJ1-4; the D is unclear. The sequenced sample was CD8+ T cells sorted from blood, obtained at week 0. The CDR3 coding sequence is TGCAGCGTTGGGGGAGATGAAAAACTGTTTTTT. Translating gives CSVGGDEKLFF.